Listed here are 7 T cell receptor beta chains from one sample, sequenced in a study of Graves' ophthalmopathy and Graves' hyperthyroidism. TCR beta CDR3 regions were amplified from RNA transcripts. The library came from an HTBI-primed first-round RT-PCR and a second-round multiplex PCR. From the multiplex PCR reads, TCRdb called clonotypes with MiXCR, one entry per CDR3 protein. The table includes almost 400,000 distinct CDR3 sequences, 15% to 20% detected once. Sequencing used peripheral blood. These TCRs come from a woman between 18 and 30 years old with Graves' ophthalmopathy.

This clonotype was counted many times. This chain links TRBV6-5 with TRBJ1-1; 7 bases are a match to TRBD1. Germline trimming cut 10 bases from V and 3 bases from J; bases unmatched to any gene: 8. The germline gives CDR1 MNHEY, CDR2 SVGAGI. This CDR3 has 13 residues. This CDR3 reads CATNRGRDTEAFF. The CDR3 coding sequence is TGTGCCACTAACAGGGGCCGGGACACTGAAGCTTTCTTT.

This clonotype has ten or more counts. The chain couples TRBV11-2 to TRBJ2-1; no reliable D call. Trimming stripped 7 bases from V and 5 bases from J, with 9 bases between. Per the germline V gene, CDR1 is SGHAT and CDR2 is FQNNGV. The CDR3 has 12 amino acids. DNA of the CDR3: TGTGCCAGCAAAGCAGGTAACAATGAGCAGTTCTTC. Amino acid sequence: CASKAGNNEQFF.

This clonotype was seen at least ten times. This chain links TRBV28 with TRBJ1-6; D not certain. There are 13 residues in the CDR3. CDR1 and CDR2 from the germline V gene are MDHEN and SYDVKM. Trimming pared 5 bases from V and 10 bases from J, leaving 12 bases between. CDR3 DNA: TGTGCCAGCAGTCCCTCAGGATCCTCACCCCTCCACTTT. Protein product: CASSPSGSSPLHF.

Ten or more counts support this clonotype. The rearrangement uses TRBV12-3 or TRBV12-4 and TRBJ1-5; D ambiguous. CDR3 length equals 17 residues. Trimming pared 1 base from V and 0 bases from J, leaving 13 bases between. The CDR3 DNA is TGTGCCAGCAGTTTAGACCGGAGAGGCTATAGCAATCAGCCCCAGCATTTT. Residues: CASSLDRRGYSNQPQHF.

This clonotype was counted ten times or more. The chain joins TRBV7-2 to TRBJ1-1; D is unclear. The V gene's germline CDR1 is SGHTA and CDR2 FQGNSA. Trimming removed 6 bases at V and 2 bases at J, with 10 bases between. The CDR3 runs 13 residues. This CDR3 reads CASSFTANTEAFF. As DNA, the CDR3 is TGTGCCAGCAGTTTCACGGCAAACACTGAAGCTTTCTTT.

This clonotype occurred many times. This sequence joins TRBV5-6 and TRBJ2-5; 7 nucleotides line up with TRBD1. Germline V gives CDR1 SGHDT, CDR2 YYEEEE. V trimming: 0 bases; J trimming: 4 bases; junction bases outside the gene matches: 6. CDR3 length equals 15 residues. CDR3 nucleotide sequence: TGTGCCAGCAGCTTGGTGTTGGCAGGGGGAGAGACCCAGTACTTC. Protein sequence: CASSLVLAGGETQYF.

In its sample, this clonotype was seen many times. The rearrangement links TRBV6-2 or TRBV6-3 to TRBJ2-7, with a weak D call TRBD1 (6 bases). V shed 6 bases and J shed 2 bases, with 17 bases lying between them. The CDR3 covers 15 residues. Germline values: CDR1 MNHEY, CDR2 SVGEGT. The CDR3 sequence: CASSPTGLVTYEQYF. The CDR3 bases are TGTGCCAGCAGCCCGACAGGCTTGGTAACCTACGAGCAGTACTTC.